The subject of this entry is one T cell receptor (beta chain). The target antigen is unknown. These data come from a study of T cells in localized non-small cell lung cancer. Sequenced by immunoSEQ multiplex PCR; TCRdb stores in-frame clones only, minus some. Among just under 35,000 clones listed, 85% to 95% were seen once. Overall study findings and caveats: The greatest T cell clonality was found in uninvolved adjacent lung (higher than in tumor). Elevated circulating T cell density in blood was associated with longer overall survival. Adjacent lung exhibited a median of approximately 59 among the 100 most abundant tumor clones.

This CDR3 is built from 14 residues. The germline V gene encodes CDR1 LNHDA and CDR2 SQIVND (reference sequence). J lost 8 bases, V lost 7 bases, and 10 bases had no gene match. Sequencing used peripheral blood mononuclear cells, obtained before any cancer treatment. The chain employs TRBV19 and TRBJ1-4, with TRBD1 matching over 7 bases. The origin of this receptor is a female donor over 55 with stage II lung adenocarcinoma. The chain's CDR3 is CASTSTGWEEKLFF. In DNA, the CDR3 is TGTGCCAGTACCTCGACAGGGTGGGAGGAAAAACTGTTTTTT.